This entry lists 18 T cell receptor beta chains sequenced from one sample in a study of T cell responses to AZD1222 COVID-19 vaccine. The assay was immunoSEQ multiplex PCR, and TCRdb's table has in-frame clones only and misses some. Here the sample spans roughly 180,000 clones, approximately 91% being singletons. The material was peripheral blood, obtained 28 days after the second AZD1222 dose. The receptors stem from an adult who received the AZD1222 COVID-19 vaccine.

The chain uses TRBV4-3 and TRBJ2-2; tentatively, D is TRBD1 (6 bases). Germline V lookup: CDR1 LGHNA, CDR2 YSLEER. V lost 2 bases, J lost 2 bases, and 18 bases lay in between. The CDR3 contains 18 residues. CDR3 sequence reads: CASSQSRYRVSNTGELFF. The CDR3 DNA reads TGCGCCAGCAGCCAAAGTCGATACAGGGTCTCAAACACCGGGGAGCTGTTTTTT.

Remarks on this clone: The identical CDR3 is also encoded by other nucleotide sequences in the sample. This CDR3 is CASSLGQGKETQYF. DNA of the CDR3: TGTGCCAGCAGCTTAGGGCAGGGGAAAGAGACCCAGTACTTC. J is TRBJ2-5 and V is TRBV7-9; possibly TRBD1 for D (6 bases). This CDR3 region has 14 residues. CDR1 and CDR2 (germline): SEHNR, FQNEAQ (reference sequence). The V end was cut by 1 base, the J end by 3 bases, with 9 bases between.

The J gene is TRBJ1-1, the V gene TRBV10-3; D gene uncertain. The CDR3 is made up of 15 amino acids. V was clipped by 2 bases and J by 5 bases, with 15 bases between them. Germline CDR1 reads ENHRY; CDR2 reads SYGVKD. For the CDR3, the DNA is TGTGCCATCAGTGAGCCCCCGGGGAGTAGGACTGAAGCTTTCTTT. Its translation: CAISEPPGSRTEAFF.

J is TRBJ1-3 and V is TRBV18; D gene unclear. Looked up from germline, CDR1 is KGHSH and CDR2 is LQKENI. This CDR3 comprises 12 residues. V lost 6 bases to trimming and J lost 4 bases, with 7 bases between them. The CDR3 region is CASSEQGNTIYF. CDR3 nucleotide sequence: TGTGCCAGCTCCGAACAGGGAAACACCATATATTTT.

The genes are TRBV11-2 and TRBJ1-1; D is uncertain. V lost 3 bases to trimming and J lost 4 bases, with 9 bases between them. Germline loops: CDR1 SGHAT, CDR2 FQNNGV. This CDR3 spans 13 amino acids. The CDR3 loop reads CASSFTLSTEAFF. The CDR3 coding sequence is TGTGCCAGCAGCTTTACATTGAGCACTGAAGCTTTCTTT.

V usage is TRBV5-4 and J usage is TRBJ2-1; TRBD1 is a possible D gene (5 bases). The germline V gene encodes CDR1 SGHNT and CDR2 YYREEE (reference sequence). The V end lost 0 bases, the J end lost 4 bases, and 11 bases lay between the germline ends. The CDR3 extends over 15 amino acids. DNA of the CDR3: TGTGCCAGCAGCTTGGTGGCAGGGCAGTACAATGAGCAGTTCTTC. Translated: CASSLVAGQYNEQFF. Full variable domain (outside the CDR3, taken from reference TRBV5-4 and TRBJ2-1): ETGVTQSPTHLIKTRGQQVTLRCSSQSGHNTVSWYQQALGQGPQFIFQYYREEENGRGNFPPRFSGLQFPNYSSELNVNALELDDSALYLCASSLVAGQYNEQFFGPGTRLTVL.

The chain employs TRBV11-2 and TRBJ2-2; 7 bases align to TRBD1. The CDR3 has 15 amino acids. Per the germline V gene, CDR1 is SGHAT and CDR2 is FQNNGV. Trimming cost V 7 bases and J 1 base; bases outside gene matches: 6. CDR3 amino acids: CASNVRQGNTGELFF. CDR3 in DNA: TGTGCCAGCAACGTGAGACAGGGGAACACCGGGGAGCTGTTTTTT.

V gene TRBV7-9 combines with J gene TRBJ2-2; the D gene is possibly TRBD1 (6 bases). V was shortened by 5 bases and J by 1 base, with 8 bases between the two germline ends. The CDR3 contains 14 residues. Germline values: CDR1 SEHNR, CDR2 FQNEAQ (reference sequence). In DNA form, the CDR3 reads TGTGCCAGCAGCAGGGGACAGAACACCGGGGAGCTGTTTTTT. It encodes CASSRGQNTGELFF.

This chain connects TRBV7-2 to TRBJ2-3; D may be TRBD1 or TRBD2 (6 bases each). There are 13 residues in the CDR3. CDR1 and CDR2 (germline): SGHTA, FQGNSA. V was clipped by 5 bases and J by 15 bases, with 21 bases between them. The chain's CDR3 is CASSLKGGLAAYF. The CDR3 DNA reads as TGTGCCAGCAGCCTGAAAGGGGGACTTGCGGCATATTTT. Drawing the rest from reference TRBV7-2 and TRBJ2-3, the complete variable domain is GAGVSQSPSNKVTEKGKDVELRCDPISGHTALYWYRQSLGQGLEFLIYFQGNSAPDKSGLPSDRFSAERTGGSVSTLTIQRTQQEDSAVYLCASSLKGGLAAYFGPGTRLTVL.

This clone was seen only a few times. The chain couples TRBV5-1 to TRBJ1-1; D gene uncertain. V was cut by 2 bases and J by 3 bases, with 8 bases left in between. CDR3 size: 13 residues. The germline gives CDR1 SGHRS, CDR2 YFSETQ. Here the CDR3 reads CASSFVQYTEAFF. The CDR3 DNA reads TGCGCCAGCAGCTTTGTACAGTACACTGAAGCTTTCTTT.

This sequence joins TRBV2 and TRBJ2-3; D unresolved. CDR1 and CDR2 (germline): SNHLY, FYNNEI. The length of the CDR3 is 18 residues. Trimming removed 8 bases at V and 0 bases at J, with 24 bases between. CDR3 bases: TGTGCCAGCGGGGTAGGAGCAGACGAACCCTCTAGCACAGATACGCAGTATTTT. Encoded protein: CASGVGADEPSSTDTQYF.

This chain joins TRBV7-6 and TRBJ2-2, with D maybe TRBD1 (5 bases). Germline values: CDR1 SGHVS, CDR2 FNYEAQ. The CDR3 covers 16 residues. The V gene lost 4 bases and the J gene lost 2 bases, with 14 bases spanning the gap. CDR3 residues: CASSSPGHSNTGELFF. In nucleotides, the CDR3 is TGTGCCAGCAGCTCTCCAGGACATTCCAACACCGGGGAGCTGTTTTTT.

CDR3 region: CASSFRGGNTIYF. CDR3 DNA: TGTGCCAGCAGTTTCCGGGGAGGAAACACCATATATTTT. This chain links TRBV27 with TRBJ1-3; D is unclear. The CDR3 extends over 13 amino acids. Between the trimmed V and J ends, which lost 3 bases and 4 bases, there was a span of 7 bases. Germline V gene sequence: CDR1 MNHEY, CDR2 SMNVEV (reference sequence).

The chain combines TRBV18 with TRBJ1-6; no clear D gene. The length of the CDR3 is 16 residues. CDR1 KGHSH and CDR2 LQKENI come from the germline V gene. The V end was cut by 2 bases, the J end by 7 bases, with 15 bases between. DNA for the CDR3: TGTGCCAGCTCACCATTTGGATCAGGAACCAATTCACCCCTCCACTTT. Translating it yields CASSPFGSGTNSPLHF.

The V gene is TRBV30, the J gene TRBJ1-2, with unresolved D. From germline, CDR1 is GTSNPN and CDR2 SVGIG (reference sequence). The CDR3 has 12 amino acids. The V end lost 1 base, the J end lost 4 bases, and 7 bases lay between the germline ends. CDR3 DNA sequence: TGTGCCTGGAGTGGACTTGGCTATGGCTACACCTTC. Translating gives CAWSGLGYGYTF. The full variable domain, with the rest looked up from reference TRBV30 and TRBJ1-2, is SQTIHQWPATLVQPVGSPLSLECTVEGTSNPNLYWYRQAAGRGLQLLFYSVGIGQISSEVPQNLSASRPQDRQFILSSKKLLLSDSGFYLCAWSGLGYGYTFGSGTRLTVV.

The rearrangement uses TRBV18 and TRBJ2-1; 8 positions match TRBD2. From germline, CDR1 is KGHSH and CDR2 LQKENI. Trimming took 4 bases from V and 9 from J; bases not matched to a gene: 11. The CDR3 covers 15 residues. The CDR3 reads CASSRSGGPYVEQFF. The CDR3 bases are TGTGCCAGCTCACGTTCGGGAGGGCCTTATGTTGAGCAGTTCTTC. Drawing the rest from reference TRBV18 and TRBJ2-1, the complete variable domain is NAGVMQNPRHLVRRRGQEARLRCSPMKGHSHVYWYRQLPEEGLKFMVYLQKENIIDESGMPKERFSAEFPKEGPSILRIQQVVRGDSAAYFCASSRSGGPYVEQFFGPGTRLTVL.

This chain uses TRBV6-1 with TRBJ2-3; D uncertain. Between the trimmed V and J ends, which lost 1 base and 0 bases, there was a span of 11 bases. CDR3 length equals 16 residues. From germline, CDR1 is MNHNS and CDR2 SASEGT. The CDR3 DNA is TGTGCCAGCAGTGAAGTTTACGGTGCTAGCACAGATACGCAGTATTTT. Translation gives CASSEVYGASTDTQYF.

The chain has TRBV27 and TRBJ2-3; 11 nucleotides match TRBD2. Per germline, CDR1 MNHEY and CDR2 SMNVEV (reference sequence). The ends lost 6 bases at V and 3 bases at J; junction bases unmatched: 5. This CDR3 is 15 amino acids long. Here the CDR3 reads CASRASGRKTDTQYF. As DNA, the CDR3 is TGTGCCAGCAGGGCTAGCGGGAGGAAGACAGATACGCAGTATTTT.